This T cell receptor beta chain came from a study of T cell repertoires in cytomegalovirus infection. Study findings and constraints: Predominance within the ex vivo response was attributable to HLA-C-restricted CMV-specific TCR beta clonotypes. Cumulative public TCR beta family frequency identified carriers of CMV plus the relevant HLA.

TCRdb processed the reads anew with MiXCR; each CDR3 protein has one entry. Of about 52,000 distinct CDR3 sequences listed, around a fifth are singletons. With regard to this clonotype: Its antigen is unidentified.

V was trimmed by 4 bases and J by 2 bases, leaving 9 bases between them. The CDR3 contains 13 residues. Per the germline V gene, CDR1 is MGHRA and CDR2 is YSYEKL. The gene calls are TRBV4-1 and TRBJ2-7, with D unresolved. The sequencing used CD8+ T cells from cultured PBMCs, collected from culture after CMV antigen stimulation. This TCR came from a human donor in good health (CMV status not recorded). Some clones in this sample may be carry-over from other donors' samples. CDR3 coding DNA: TGCGCCAGCAGCCTAACTACGGCCTACGAGCAGTACTTC. Protein product: CASSLTTAYEQYF.